These 30 T cell receptor beta chains came from one sample sequenced in a study of blood T cell repertoires in COVID-19. This table comes from immunoSEQ multiplex PCR, and its TCRdb copy is limited to in-frame clones, with some not included. The sample has about 300,000 clones; around nine tenths are singletons. The sequencing input was PBMCs or T cells enriched from blood (not recorded which). The receptors were gathered from a woman in her forties or fifties who had been exposed to COVID-19.

The chain combines TRBV7-2 with TRBJ2-5; the match to TRBD2 covers 12 bases. V lost 5 bases to trimming and J lost 4 bases; unmatched junction nucleotides: 5. The CDR3 totals 15 residues. Germline V CDR1 and CDR2: SGHTA, FQGNSA. The CDR3: CASSLTSGGGETQYF. CDR3 DNA sequence: TGTGCCAGCAGCCTGACTAGCGGGGGTGGAGAGACCCAGTACTTC.

A single count supports this clone. This sequence joins TRBV28 and TRBJ1-2, with TRBD1 identical over 9 bases. Germline trimming cut 2 bases from V and 8 bases from J; bases unmatched to any gene: 9. Germline assignment: CDR1 MDHEN and CDR2 SYDVKM. The CDR3 has 15 residues. The CDR3 protein is CASSLMGQGLLGYTF. CDR3 DNA: TGTGCCAGCAGTTTAATGGGACAGGGCCTGTTGGGCTACACCTTC.

This chain links TRBV29-1 with TRBJ1-1; 9 nucleotides match TRBD1. Looked up from germline, CDR1 is SQVTM and CDR2 is ANQGSEA. J gave up 9 bases and V 8 bases, and 10 bases lay outside the gene matches. The CDR3 consists of 12 residues. CDR3 protein: CSFNRGLGQAFF. The CDR3 nucleotides read TGCAGCTTCAACAGGGGGCTTGGTCAAGCTTTCTTT.

The chain uses TRBV28 and TRBJ1-2; weak D call: TRBD1 (5 bases). CDR3 length equals 13 residues. V lost 5 bases to trimming and J lost 7 bases, with 14 bases between them. CDR1 and CDR2 (germline): MDHEN, SYDVKM. CDR3 sequence reads: CASSPQGTGGYTF. The CDR3 bases are TGTGCCAGCAGTCCCCAGGGTACTGGTGGCTACACCTTC.

The genes are TRBV18 and TRBJ2-7, with D possibly being TRBD1 (6 bases). This CDR3 comprises 12 residues. CDR1 and CDR2 (germline): KGHSH, LQKENI. V lost 6 bases to trimming and J lost 4 bases, with 10 bases between them. The CDR3 region is CASSQQGYEQYF. DNA for the CDR3: TGTGCCAGCTCCCAACAGGGATACGAGCAGTACTTC. Combining the CDR3 with reference TRBV18 and TRBJ2-7 gives the whole variable domain NAGVMQNPRHLVRRRGQEARLRCSPMKGHSHVYWYRQLPEEGLKFMVYLQKENIIDESGMPKERFSAEFPKEGPSILRIQQVVRGDSAAYFCASSQQGYEQYFGPGTRLTVT.

V is TRBV28 and J is TRBJ2-5, with a possible D match to TRBD2 (5 bases). Trimming removed 3 bases from V and 4 bases from J, with 15 bases in between. Looked up from germline, CDR1 is MDHEN and CDR2 is SYDVKM. CDR3 size: 15 residues. CDR3 nucleotide sequence: TGTGCCAGCAGTTTGGTTGTTGCGGGCGGAGAGACCCAGTACTTC. It is translated as CASSLVVAGGETQYF.

V is TRBV6-5 and J is TRBJ2-5; 8 bases fit TRBD1. CDR3 length equals 14 residues. J was trimmed by 4 bases and V by 7 bases; bases with no gene match: 8. CDR1 MNHEY and CDR2 SVGAGI come from the germline V gene. CDR3 sequence: CASTPRGRGETQYF. For the CDR3, the DNA is TGTGCCAGCACTCCCAGGGGGCGCGGAGAGACCCAGTACTTC.

This chain links TRBV5-4 with TRBJ2-2; TRBD2 is a possible D gene (6 bases). CDR3 size: 17 residues. V dropped 4 bases and J dropped 3 bases, with 19 bases sitting between them. Looked up from germline, CDR1 is SGHNT and CDR2 is YYREEE (reference sequence). CDR3 residues: CASSKPSGGRDTGELFF. The CDR3 DNA is TGTGCCAGCAGCAAACCTTCCGGGGGTCGCGACACCGGGGAGCTGTTTTTT.

V is TRBV2 and J is TRBJ1-2, with 9 bases lining up with TRBD1. The CDR3 loop spans 13 amino acids. J was trimmed by 6 bases and V by 5 bases; bases with no gene match: 4. The V gene's germline CDR1 is SNHLY and CDR2 FYNNEI. In DNA, the CDR3 is TGTGCCAGCAGTAACACAGGGGGCAATGGCTACACCTTC. Its protein product is CASSNTGGNGYTF.

This chain connects TRBV27 to TRBJ2-3, with 7 bases aligning to TRBD1. The germline gives CDR1 MNHEY, CDR2 SMNVEV (reference sequence). The CDR3 extends over 14 amino acids. V shed 1 base, J shed 4 bases, and the junction held 2 bases outside the gene matches. In DNA, the CDR3 is TGTGCCAGCAGTTTATGGCAGGGGGCAGATACGCAGTATTTT. Translated, it gives CASSLWQGADTQYF.

The CDR3 DNA reads TGTGCCAGCAGTTACTCGGGAGCGGGTGGGGAGACCCAGTACTTC. Translated, it gives CASSYSGAGGETQYF. The chain recombines TRBV6-5 with TRBJ2-5, with a possible D match to TRBD2 (6 bases). The CDR3 extends over 15 amino acids. The V gene lost 0 bases and the J gene lost 5 bases, with 13 bases spanning the gap. Germline assignment: CDR1 MNHEY and CDR2 SVGAGI.

The rearrangement uses TRBV27 and TRBJ1-4, with TRBD1 matching 9 bases. J was trimmed by 4 bases and V by 8 bases; bases with no gene match: 11. Per the germline V gene, CDR1 is MNHEY and CDR2 is SMNVEV (reference sequence). The CDR3 totals 16 residues. CDR3: CASPSGGDRDNEKLFF. The CDR3 region has the DNA TGTGCCAGCCCTTCGGGCGGGGACAGGGATAATGAAAAACTGTTTTTT.

This chain joins TRBV7-2 and TRBJ1-6; no definite D call. Per the germline V gene, CDR1 is SGHTA and CDR2 is FQGNSA. The germline V and J ends were trimmed by 7 bases and 9 bases, with 10 bases remaining between them. CDR3 length: 12 amino acids. CDR3 sequence (DNA): TGTGCCAGCACGGTCCTCGGTTCACCCCTCCACTTT. Encoded protein: CASTVLGSPLHF.

The genes are TRBV5-1 and TRBJ2-3; 11 bases fit TRBD2. The J segment lost 5 bases and the V segment lost 4 bases, leaving 6 bases of the junction unmatched. Germline V CDR1 and CDR2: SGHRS, YFSETQ. This CDR3 has 15 amino acids. The CDR3 here is CASSPLGLAGDTQYF. The DNA of the CDR3 is TGCGCCAGCAGCCCATTAGGACTAGCGGGAGATACGCAGTATTTT.

The chain combines TRBV6-5 with TRBJ2-2; D not resolved. V lost 9 bases, J lost 6 bases, and 20 bases lay in between. The CDR3 length is 15 residues. CDR1 and CDR2 (germline): MNHEY, SVGAGI. The DNA for the CDR3 is TGTGCCAGTCGAACAGTACCCTACGTCGCCGGGGAGCTGTTTTTT. Translated, it gives CASRTVPYVAGELFF.

This chain uses TRBV7-8 with TRBJ1-1; 7 nucleotides match TRBD1. Germline assignment: CDR1 SGHVS and CDR2 FQNEAQ. This CDR3 is 14 amino acids long. Losses at the gene ends were 3 bases for V and 6 bases for J; bases not matched to a gene: 7. CDR3 residues: CASSLVEGAAEAFF. The CDR3 region has the DNA TGTGCCAGCAGCTTGGTAGAGGGGGCCGCTGAAGCTTTCTTT. Full variable domain (remainder filled in from reference TRBV7-8 and TRBJ1-1): GAGVSQSPRYKVAKRGQDVALRCDPISGHVSLFWYQQALGQGPEFLTYFQNEAQLDKSGLPSDRFFAERPEGSVSTLKIQRTQQEDSAVYLCASSLVEGAAEAFFGQGTRLTVV.

V usage is TRBV19 and J usage is TRBJ1-5; D remains ambiguous. The germline gives CDR1 LNHDA, CDR2 SQIVND (reference sequence). CDR3 length: 16 residues. Trimming removed 3 bases at V and 2 bases at J, with 14 bases between. CDR3 in amino acids: CASSMFGVLGNQPQHF. The CDR3 DNA reads TGTGCCAGTAGTATGTTTGGAGTGTTAGGCAATCAGCCCCAGCATTTT.

The chain recombines TRBV30 with TRBJ1-2, with TRBD1 matching 9 bases. Germline V gene sequence: CDR1 GTSNPN, CDR2 SVGIG (reference sequence). This CDR3 spans 12 amino acids. Germline trimming cut 5 bases from V and 8 bases from J; bases unmatched to any gene: 6. The CDR3 here is CAWDSGTGGYTF. The CDR3 nucleotides are TGTGCCTGGGATTCTGGGACAGGGGGCTACACCTTC.

The chain has TRBV7-9 and TRBJ2-2; the D is unclear. The CDR3 spans 16 residues. Germline values: CDR1 SEHNR, CDR2 FQNEAQ (reference sequence). The ends were cut back, 5 bases at V and 1 base at J, with 14 bases in the middle. The DNA for the CDR3 is TGTGCCAGCAGCCAACAGCAAACTGTGAACACCGGGGAGCTGTTTTTT. As protein: CASSQQQTVNTGELFF.

This chain joins TRBV18 and TRBJ2-7; a possible D gene is TRBD1 (6 bases). Germline V gene sequence: CDR1 KGHSH, CDR2 LQKENI. This CDR3 contains 14 residues. Trimming took off 5 bases at V and 0 bases at J, with 11 bases between the two ends. The CDR3 sequence: CASSAGRGSYEQYF. The DNA for the CDR3 is TGTGCCAGCTCAGCTGGCAGGGGCTCCTACGAGCAGTACTTC.

This clone has only a few counts. The chain has TRBV19 and TRBJ1-1, with D perhaps matching TRBD1 (6 bases). There are 14 residues in the CDR3. With 2 bases removed from V and 0 bases from J, the gap between germline ends came to 7 bases. In germline, CDR1 is LNHDA, CDR2 SQIVND (reference sequence). The CDR3 sequence: CASSITGLNTEAFF. DNA for the CDR3: TGTGCCAGTAGTATAACAGGGTTGAACACTGAAGCTTTCTTT.

The table lists this clone with a count of one. The rearrangement links TRBV6-5 to TRBJ2-1; perhaps TRBD2 as D (6 bases). Trimming left V 4 bases short and J 4 bases short, with 14 bases between. This CDR3 is built from 15 residues. Germline V gene sequence: CDR1 MNHEY, CDR2 SVGAGI. Written as DNA, the CDR3 is TGTGCCAGCAGTTCTGATGGGGCGGGGTACAATGAGCAGTTCTTC. This codes for CASSSDGAGYNEQFF.

The chain recombines TRBV14 with TRBJ1-2, with D uncertain. CDR3 length: 15 residues. Germline V gene data show CDR1 as SGHDN and CDR2 as FVKESK. V dropped 1 base and J dropped 0 bases, with 9 bases sitting between them. The CDR3 DNA follows: TGTGCCAGCAGCCAAGTGGACTTATCTAACTATGGCTACACCTTC. Translation: CASSQVDLSNYGYTF.

The chain uses TRBV6-1 and TRBJ1-5; D remains ambiguous. Trimming removed 3 bases at V and 0 bases at J, with 15 bases between. CDR3 length: 17 residues. CDR1 is MNHNS and CDR2 is SASEGT in the germline V gene. CDR3 protein: CASSDRWAEYSNQPQHF. CDR3 in DNA: TGTGCCAGCAGTGATAGATGGGCAGAGTATAGCAATCAGCCCCAGCATTTT.

The chain has TRBV18 and TRBJ1-1; maybe TRBD1 (5 bases). The CDR3 has 14 residues. CDR1 is KGHSH, CDR2 LQKENI, per germline. Trimming removed 3 bases at V and 3 bases at J, with 11 bases between. The CDR3 sequence: CASSPGPWDTEAFF. Written as DNA, the CDR3 is TGTGCCAGCTCACCGGGGCCCTGGGACACTGAAGCTTTCTTT.

This rearrangement joins TRBV5-1 to TRBJ1-2; TRBD1 is a possible D gene (6 bases). The CDR3 runs to 13 residues. V lost 5 bases to trimming and J lost 4 bases, with 12 bases between them. The germline V gene has CDR1 SGHRS and CDR2 YFSETQ. In nucleotides, the CDR3 is TGCGCCAGCAGTTCTACAGGGACCTATGGCTACACCTTC. Amino acids: CASSSTGTYGYTF.

The chain links TRBV7-6 to TRBJ2-1; no reliable D call. The germline CDR1 and CDR2 sequences are SGHVS and FNYEAQ. The CDR3 extends over 16 amino acids. Trimming shortened V by 5 bases and J by 4 bases, and 18 bases separated the two germline ends. CDR3 bases: TGTGCCAGCAGCCCAAAAAGACTCGGCCGATACAATGAGCAGTTCTTC. Its protein is CASSPKRLGRYNEQFF.

The CDR3 DNA follows: TGTGCCAGCAGGTCCGACAGGGGACGGGAAAACATTCAGTACTTC. Its translation is CASRSDRGRENIQYF. The chain uses TRBV5-4 and TRBJ2-4; 8 bases are a match to TRBD1. CDR3 size: 15 residues. In germline, CDR1 is SGHNT, CDR2 YYREEE (reference sequence). J was trimmed by 5 bases and V by 5 bases; bases with no gene match: 9.

The rearrangement joins TRBV29-1 to TRBJ1-1; possible D gene TRBD1, 5 bases. CDR1 is SQVTM, CDR2 ANQGSEA, per germline. Trimming cost V 6 bases and J 1 base, with 21 bases left between them. The length of the CDR3 is 16 residues. CDR3 DNA: TGCAGCGTAGAGGAGAGGGGAGGTAGACCGAACACTGAAGCTTTCTTT. Translation: CSVEERGGRPNTEAFF.

The J gene is TRBJ1-5, the V gene TRBV24-1; 8 bases match TRBD1. J gave up 4 bases and V 7 bases, and 5 bases lay outside the gene matches. This CDR3 comprises 14 residues. Germline V gene lookup returns CDR1 KGHDR and CDR2 SFDVKD. The CDR3 region is CATSEGTGNQPQHF. CDR3 in DNA: TGTGCCACCAGCGAAGGGACAGGAAATCAGCCCCAGCATTTT.